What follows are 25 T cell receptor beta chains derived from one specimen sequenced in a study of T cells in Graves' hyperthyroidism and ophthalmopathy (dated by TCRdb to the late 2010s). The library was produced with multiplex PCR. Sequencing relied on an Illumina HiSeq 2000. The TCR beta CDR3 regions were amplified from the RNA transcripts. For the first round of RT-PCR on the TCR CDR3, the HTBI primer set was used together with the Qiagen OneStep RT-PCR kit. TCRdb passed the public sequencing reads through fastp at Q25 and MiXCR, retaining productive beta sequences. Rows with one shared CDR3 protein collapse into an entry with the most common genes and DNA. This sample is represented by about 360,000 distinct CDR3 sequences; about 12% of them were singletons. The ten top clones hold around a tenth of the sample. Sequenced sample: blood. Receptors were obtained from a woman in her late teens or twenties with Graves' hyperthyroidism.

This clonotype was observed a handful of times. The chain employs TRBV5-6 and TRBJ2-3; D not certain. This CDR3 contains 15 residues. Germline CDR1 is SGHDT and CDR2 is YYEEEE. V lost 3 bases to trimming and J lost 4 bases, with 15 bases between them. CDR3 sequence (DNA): TGTGCCAGCAGCTCGACGGCAGTTCTAGCAGATACGCAGTATTTT. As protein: CASSSTAVLADTQYF. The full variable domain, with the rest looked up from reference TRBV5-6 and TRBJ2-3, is DAGVTQSPTHLIKTRGQQVTLRCSPKSGHDTVSWYQQALGQGPQFIFQYYEEEERQRGNFPDRFSGHQFPNYSSELNVNALLLGDSALYLCASSSTAVLADTQYFGPGTRLTVL.

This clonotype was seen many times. The CDR3: CASSLGDLNTEAFF. CDR3 in DNA: TGTGCCAGCAGCTTAGGAGACTTGAACACTGAAGCTTTCTTT. The rearrangement uses TRBV11-2 and TRBJ1-1; no firm D call. The V gene's germline CDR1 is SGHAT and CDR2 FQNNGV. The CDR3 sequence is 14 residues long. With 1 base removed from V and 0 bases from J, the gap between germline ends came to 6 bases.

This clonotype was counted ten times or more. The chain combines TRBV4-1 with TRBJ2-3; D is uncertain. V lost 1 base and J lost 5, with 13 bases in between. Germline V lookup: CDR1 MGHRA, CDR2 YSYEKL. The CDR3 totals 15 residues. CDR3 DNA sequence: TGCGCCAGCAGCCAAGTGGGTGCAGGTGGAGATACGCAGTATTTT. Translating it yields CASSQVGAGGDTQYF.

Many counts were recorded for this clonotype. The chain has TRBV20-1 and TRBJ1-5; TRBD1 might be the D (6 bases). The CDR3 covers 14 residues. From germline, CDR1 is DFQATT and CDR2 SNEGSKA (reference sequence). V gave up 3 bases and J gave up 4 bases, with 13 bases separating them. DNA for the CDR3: TGCAGTGCTAGGCCCAGGGACATTAATCAGCCCCAGCATTTT. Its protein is CSARPRDINQPQHF.

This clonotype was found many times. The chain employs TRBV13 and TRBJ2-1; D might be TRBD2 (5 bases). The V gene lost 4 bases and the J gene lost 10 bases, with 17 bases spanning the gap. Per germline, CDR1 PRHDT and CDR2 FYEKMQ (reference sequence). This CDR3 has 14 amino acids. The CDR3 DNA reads TGTGCCAGCAGCTCTGAGGATCCCCGCGGGGAGCAGTTCTTC. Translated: CASSSEDPRGEQFF.

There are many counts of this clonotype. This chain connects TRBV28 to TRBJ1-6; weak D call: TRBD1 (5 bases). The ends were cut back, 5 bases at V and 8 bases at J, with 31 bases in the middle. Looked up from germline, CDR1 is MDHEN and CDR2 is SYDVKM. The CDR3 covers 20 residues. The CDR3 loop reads CASSPIMGRPEDLGYSPLHF. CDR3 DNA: TGTGCCAGCAGTCCAATCATGGGACGCCCGGAAGATCTTGGGTATTCACCCCTCCACTTT.

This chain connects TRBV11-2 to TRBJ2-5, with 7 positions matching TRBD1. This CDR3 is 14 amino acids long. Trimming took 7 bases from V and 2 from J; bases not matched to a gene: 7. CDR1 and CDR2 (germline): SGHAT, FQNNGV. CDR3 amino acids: CASTTGTAQETQYF. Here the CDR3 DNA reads TGTGCCAGCACCACAGGGACAGCACAAGAGACCCAGTACTTC.

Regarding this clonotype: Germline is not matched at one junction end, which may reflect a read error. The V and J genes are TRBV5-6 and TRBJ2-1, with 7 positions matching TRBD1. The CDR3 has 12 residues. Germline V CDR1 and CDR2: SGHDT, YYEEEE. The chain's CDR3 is CAISPGQDEQFF. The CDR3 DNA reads TGTGCCATCAGCCCCGGACAGGATGAGCAGTTCTTC.

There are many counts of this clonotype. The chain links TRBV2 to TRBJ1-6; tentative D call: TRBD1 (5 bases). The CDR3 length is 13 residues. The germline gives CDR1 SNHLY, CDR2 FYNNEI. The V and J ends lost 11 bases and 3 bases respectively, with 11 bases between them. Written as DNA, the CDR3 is TGTGCCGGACGGAGGGGCTATAATTCACCCCTCCACTTT. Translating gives CAGRRGYNSPLHF.

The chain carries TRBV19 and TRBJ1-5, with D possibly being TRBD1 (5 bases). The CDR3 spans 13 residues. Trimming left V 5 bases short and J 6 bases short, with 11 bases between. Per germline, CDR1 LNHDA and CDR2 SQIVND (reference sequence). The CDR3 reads CASSPTGGQPQHF. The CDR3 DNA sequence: TGTGCCAGTAGTCCCACAGGCGGTCAGCCCCAGCATTTT.

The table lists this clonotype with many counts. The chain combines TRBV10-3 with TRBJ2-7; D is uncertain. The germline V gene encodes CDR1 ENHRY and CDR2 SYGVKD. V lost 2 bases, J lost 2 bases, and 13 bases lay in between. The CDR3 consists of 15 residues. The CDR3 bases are TGTGCCATCAGTGAGAGGGCAGTTGTTACCTACGAGCAGTACTTC. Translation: CAISERAVVTYEQYF.

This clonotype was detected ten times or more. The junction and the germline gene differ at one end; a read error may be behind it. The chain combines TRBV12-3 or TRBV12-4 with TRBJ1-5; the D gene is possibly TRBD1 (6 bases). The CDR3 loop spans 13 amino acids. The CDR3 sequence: CASSLGAGTTPAF. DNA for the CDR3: TGTGCCAGCAGTTTGGGGGCCGGGACAACGCCAGCTTTT.

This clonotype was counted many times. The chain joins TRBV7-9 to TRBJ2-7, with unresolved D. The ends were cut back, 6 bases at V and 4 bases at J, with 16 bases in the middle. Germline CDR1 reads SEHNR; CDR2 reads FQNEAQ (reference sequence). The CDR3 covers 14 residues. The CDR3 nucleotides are TGTGCCAGCAGATACCATCCGGGTGGGTACGAGCAGTACTTC. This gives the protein CASRYHPGGYEQYF. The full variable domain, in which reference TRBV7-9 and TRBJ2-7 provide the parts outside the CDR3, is DTGVSQNPRHKITKRGQNVTFRCDPISEHNRLYWYRQTLGQGPEFLTYFQNEAQLEKSRLLSDRFSAERPKGSFSTLEIQRTEQGDSAMYLCASRYHPGGYEQYFGPGTRLTVT.

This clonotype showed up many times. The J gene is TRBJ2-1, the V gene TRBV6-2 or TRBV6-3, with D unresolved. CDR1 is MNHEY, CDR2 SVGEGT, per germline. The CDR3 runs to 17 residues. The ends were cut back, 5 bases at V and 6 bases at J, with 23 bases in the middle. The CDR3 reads CASSTQMLTPLGNEQFF. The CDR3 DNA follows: TGTGCCAGCAGTACCCAAATGCTAACACCCTTGGGCAATGAGCAGTTCTTC.

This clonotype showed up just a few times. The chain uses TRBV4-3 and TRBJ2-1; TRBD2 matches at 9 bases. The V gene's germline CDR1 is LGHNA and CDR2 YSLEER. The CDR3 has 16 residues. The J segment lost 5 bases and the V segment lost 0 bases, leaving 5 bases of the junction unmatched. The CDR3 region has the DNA TGCGCCAGCAGCCAAGATCTGGCGGGAGGGGACAATGAGCAGTTCTTC. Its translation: CASSQDLAGGDNEQFF.

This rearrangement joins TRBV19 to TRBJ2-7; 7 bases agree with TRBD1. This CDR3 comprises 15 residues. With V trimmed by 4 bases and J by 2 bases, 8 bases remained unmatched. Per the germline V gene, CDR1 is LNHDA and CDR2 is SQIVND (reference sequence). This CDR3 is CASSTGQRAAYEQYF. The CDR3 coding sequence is TGTGCCAGTAGTACGGGACAGCGAGCCGCCTACGAGCAGTACTTC. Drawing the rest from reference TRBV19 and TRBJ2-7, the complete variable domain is DGGITQSPKYLFRKEGQNVTLSCEQNLNHDAMYWYRQDPGQGLRLIYYSQIVNDFQKGDIAEGYSVSREKKESFPLTVTSAQKNPTAFYLCASSTGQRAAYEQYFGPGTRLTVT.

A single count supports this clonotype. This chain's CDR3 is CASSQDRRVTANTEAFF. For the CDR3, the DNA is TGTGCCAGCAGCCAAGATCGTAGGGTTACAGCGAACACTGAAGCTTTCTTT. V is TRBV12-3 or TRBV12-4 and J is TRBJ1-1; D remains unclear. Trimming removed 6 bases at V and 1 base at J, with 21 bases between. This CDR3 has 17 amino acids.

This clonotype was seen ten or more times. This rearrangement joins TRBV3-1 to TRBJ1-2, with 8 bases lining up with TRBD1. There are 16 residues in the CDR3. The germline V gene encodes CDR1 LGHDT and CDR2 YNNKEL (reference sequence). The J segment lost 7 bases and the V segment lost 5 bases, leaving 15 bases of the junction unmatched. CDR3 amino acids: CASSLTLGQGAVGYTF. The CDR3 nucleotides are TGTGCCAGCAGCTTAACCCTCGGACAGGGAGCGGTTGGCTACACCTTC.

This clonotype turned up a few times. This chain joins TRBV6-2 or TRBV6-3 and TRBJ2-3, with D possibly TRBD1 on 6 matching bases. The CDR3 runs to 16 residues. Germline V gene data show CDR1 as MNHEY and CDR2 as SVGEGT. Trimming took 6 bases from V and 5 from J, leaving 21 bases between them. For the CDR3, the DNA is TGTGCCAGCAGCCGAAATAGGGCAGGGGCGATAGATACGCAGTATTTT. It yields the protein CASSRNRAGAIDTQYF.

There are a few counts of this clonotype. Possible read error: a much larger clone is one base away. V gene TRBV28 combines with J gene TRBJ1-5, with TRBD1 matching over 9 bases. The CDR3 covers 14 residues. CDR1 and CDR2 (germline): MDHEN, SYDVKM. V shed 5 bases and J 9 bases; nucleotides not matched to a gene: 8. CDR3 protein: CASSRTGEVLPQHF. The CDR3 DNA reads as TGTGCCAGCAGTCGGACAGGGGAAGTGCTGCCCCAGCATTTT.

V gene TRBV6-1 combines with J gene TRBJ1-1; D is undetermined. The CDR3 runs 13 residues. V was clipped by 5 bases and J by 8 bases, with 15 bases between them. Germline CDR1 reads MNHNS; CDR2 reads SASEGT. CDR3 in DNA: TGTGCCAGCAGTCCTACAGCCTTCAGGGAAGCTTTCTTT. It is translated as CASSPTAFREAFF.

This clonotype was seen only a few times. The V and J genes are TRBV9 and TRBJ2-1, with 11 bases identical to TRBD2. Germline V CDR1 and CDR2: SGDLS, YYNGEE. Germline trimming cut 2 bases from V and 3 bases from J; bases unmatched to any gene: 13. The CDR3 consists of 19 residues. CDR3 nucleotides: TGTGCCAGCAGCGTTAGCTTTACTAGCGGGAGAGGGGGCTACAATGAGCAGTTCTTC. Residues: CASSVSFTSGRGGYNEQFF.

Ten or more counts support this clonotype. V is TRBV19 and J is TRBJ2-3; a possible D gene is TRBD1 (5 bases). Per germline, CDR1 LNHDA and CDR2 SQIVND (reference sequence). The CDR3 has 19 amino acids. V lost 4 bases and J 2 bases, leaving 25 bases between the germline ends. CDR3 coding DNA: TGTGCCAGTAGTAGAAGACAGAAAGCCCAAGTTACCTACACAGATACGCAGTATTTT. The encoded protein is CASSRRQKAQVTYTDTQYF.

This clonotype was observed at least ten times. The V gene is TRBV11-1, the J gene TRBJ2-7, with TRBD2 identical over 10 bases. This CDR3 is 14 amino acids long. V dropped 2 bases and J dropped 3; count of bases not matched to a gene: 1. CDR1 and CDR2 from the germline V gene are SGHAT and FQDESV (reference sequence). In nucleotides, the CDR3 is TGTGCCAGCAGCTTAACTAGCGGGAACTACGAGCAGTACTTC. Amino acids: CASSLTSGNYEQYF.

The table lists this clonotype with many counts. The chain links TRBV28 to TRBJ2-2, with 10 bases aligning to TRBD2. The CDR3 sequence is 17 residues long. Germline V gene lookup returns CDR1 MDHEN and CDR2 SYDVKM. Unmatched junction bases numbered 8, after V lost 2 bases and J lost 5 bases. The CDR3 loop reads CASSLVAGGGWTGELFF. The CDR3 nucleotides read TGTGCCAGCAGTTTAGTAGCGGGAGGTGGTTGGACCGGGGAGCTGTTTTTT.